Below, 7 T cell receptor beta chains from the same sample are listed, as sequenced in a study of OX40 agonist ivuxolimab in advanced cancers. Measured with immunoSEQ multiplex PCR; TCRdb has only the in-frame clones, and not every one. The repertoire includes approximately 79,000 clones, approximately 86% of them detected once, and 2.5% sits in the top ten. This material consisted of CD4+ or CD8+ T cells sorted from blood, taken in a trial of the OX40 agonist ivuxolimab. The receptor set was obtained from an adult with an advanced solid tumor such as melanoma, head and neck, liver or kidney cancer.

The rearrangement links TRBV7-8 to TRBJ2-6; 7 nucleotides match TRBD1. The V and J ends lost 2 bases and 2 bases, in that order; junction bases with no gene match: 3. The CDR3 extends over 16 amino acids. CDR1 SGHVS and CDR2 FQNEAQ come from the germline V gene. The CDR3 DNA sequence: TGTGCCAGCAGCTTAATAGGGGGCACTGGGGCCAACGTCCTGACTTTC. Amino acids: CASSLIGGTGANVLTF.

The chain couples TRBV6-5 to TRBJ2-7; TRBD2 might be the D (5 bases). The CDR3 has 12 amino acids. V lost 5 bases and J lost 9, with 14 bases in between. Germline CDR1 MNHEY, CDR2 SVGAGI. The CDR3 region has the DNA TGTGCCAGCAGTCGCTCGGACGAGGGGCAGTACTTC. It codes for CASSRSDEGQYF.

The genes are TRBV7-2 and TRBJ1-1; no reliable D call. Germline CDR1 SGHTA, CDR2 FQGNSA. Trimming stripped 4 bases from V and 3 bases from J, with 12 bases between. CDR3 length equals 14 residues. CDR3 DNA sequence: TGTGCCAGCAGCTCGCGGCGCTTACACACTGAAGCTTTCTTT. Its protein product is CASSSRRLHTEAFF.

The count of this clone is one. CDR3 region: CSVVGTGRDTQYF. For the CDR3, the DNA is TGCAGCGTCGTCGGGACAGGGCGGGATACGCAGTATTTT. V is TRBV29-1 and J is TRBJ2-3, with 9 bases lining up with TRBD1. V trimming: 6 bases; J trimming: 6 bases; junction bases outside the gene matches: 7. Germline lookup yields CDR1 SQVTM and CDR2 ANQGSEA. CDR3 length: 13 amino acids.

The chain has TRBV28 and TRBJ1-2, with D unclear. This CDR3 is built from 11 residues. CDR1 and CDR2 (germline): MDHEN, SYDVKM. The CDR3 is CVIGNNYGYTF. The CDR3 DNA is TGTGTCATAGGGAATAACTATGGCTACACCTTC.

This clone occurred a few times. The chain links TRBV7-9 to TRBJ2-7; 8 nucleotides line up with TRBD1. Germline-derived CDR1 and CDR2 are SEHNR and FQNEAQ (reference sequence). With V trimmed by 5 bases and J by 5 bases, 2 bases remained unmatched. The CDR3 has 12 residues. The CDR3 loop is CASSGTGDEQYF. In DNA, the CDR3 is TGTGCCAGCAGCGGGACAGGTGACGAGCAGTACTTC.

CDR3 loop: CASTREGKIDSPLHF. The CDR3 bases are TGTGCCAGCACCCGCGAGGGGAAAATTGATTCACCCCTCCACTTT. The rearrangement joins TRBV5-4 to TRBJ1-6, with D possibly matching TRBD1 (5 bases). CDR3 length: 15 residues. The germline V gene encodes CDR1 SGHNT and CDR2 YYREEE (reference sequence). V shed 6 bases and J shed 8 bases, with 18 bases lying between them. Supplemented by reference TRBV5-4 and TRBJ1-6, the full variable domain reads ETGVTQSPTHLIKTRGQQVTLRCSSQSGHNTVSWYQQALGQGPQFIFQYYREEENGRGNFPPRFSGLQFPNYSSELNVNALELDDSALYLCASTREGKIDSPLHFGNGTRLTVT.